This TCR beta chain was sequenced for a study of T cell responses to AZD1222 COVID-19 vaccine. Libraries were prepared by immunoSEQ multiplex PCR; TCRdb keeps only in-frame clonotypes and omits some of them. The sample yields about 120,000 clones, 92% seen once. Trimming pared 5 bases from V and 2 bases from J, leaving 16 bases between. The CDR3 is 15 residues long. From germline, CDR1 is SGHTA and CDR2 FQGNSA. Worth noting for this clone: Its antigen is not known.

Study-level points and caveats: Females made up more of the donors, who were largely white British, and clonal diversity may have come out too low.

The sample here was peripheral blood, taken on day 0 of AZD1222 vaccination. This sequence originates from an adult in good health. The chain is built from TRBV7-2 and TRBJ2-7; D is undetermined. The CDR3, as DNA: TGTGCCAGCAGCCCTTCAGCCTTAGGTCCCTACGAGCAGTACTTC. Its protein product is CASSPSALGPYEQYF.